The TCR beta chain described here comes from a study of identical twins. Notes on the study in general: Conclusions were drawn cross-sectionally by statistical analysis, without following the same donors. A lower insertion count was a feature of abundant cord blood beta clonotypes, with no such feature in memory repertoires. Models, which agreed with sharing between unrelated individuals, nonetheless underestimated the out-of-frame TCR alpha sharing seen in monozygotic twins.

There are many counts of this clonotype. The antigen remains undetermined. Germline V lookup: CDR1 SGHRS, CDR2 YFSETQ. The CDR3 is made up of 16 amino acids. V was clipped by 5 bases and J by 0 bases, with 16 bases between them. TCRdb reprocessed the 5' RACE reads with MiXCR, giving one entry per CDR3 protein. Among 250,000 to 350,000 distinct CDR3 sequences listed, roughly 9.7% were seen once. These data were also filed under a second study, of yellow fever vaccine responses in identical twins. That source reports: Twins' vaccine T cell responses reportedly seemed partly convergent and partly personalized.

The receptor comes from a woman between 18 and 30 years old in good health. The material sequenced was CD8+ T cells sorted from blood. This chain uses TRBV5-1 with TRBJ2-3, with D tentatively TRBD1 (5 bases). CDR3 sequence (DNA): TGCGCCAGCAGTGAAACAGGAAGGCTTAGCACAGATACGCAGTATTTT. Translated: CASSETGRLSTDTQYF.